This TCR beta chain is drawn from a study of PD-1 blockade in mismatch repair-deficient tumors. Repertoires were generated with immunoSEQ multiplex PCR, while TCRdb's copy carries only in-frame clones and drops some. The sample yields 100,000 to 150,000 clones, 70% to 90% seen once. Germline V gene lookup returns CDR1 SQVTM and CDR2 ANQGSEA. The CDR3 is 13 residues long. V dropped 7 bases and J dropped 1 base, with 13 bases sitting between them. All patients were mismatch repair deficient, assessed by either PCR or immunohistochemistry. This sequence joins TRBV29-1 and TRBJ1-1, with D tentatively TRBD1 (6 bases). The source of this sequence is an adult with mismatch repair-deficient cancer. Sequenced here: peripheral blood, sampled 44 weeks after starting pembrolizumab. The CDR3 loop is CSARTDANTEAFF. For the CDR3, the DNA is TGCAGCGCCCGGACAGACGCGAACACTGAAGCTTTCTTT. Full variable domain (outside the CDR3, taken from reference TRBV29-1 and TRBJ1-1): SAVISQKPSRDICQRGTSLTIQCQVDSQVTMMFWYRQQPGQSLTLIATANQGSEATYESGFVIDKFPISRPNLTFSTLTVSNMSPEDSSIYLCSARTDANTEAFFGQGTRLTVV.